This passage covers 18 T cell receptor beta chains from one sample sequenced in a study of human T cells and chemical hapten exposure (dated by TCRdb to the early 2020s). The time point label, as the study defines it: pre-sensitization, week 0. In light of the paper, this sample's treatment or condition label describes: therapeutic diphenylcyclopropenone sensitization with weekly scalp DPC. Preparation of the library involved RACE. TCRdb records NextSeq 500 as the sequencer. In-frame beta chains were kept once TCRdb had trimmed the public reads at Q25 with fastp and called clones with MiXCR. Rows matching on CDR3 protein sequence are summarized as one entry with the most common DNA and genes. This sample holds 350,000 to 400,000 distinct CDR3 sequences; 5% to 6.5% were observed only once. Just over 2.5% of the sample lies in the top ten. Here the sequenced sample was whole blood, taken in connection with sensitization to the hapten diphenylcyclopropenone (DPC). The receptors were gathered from a woman in her forties or fifties with alopecia areata. Some clones in this sample may be carry-over from other donors' samples.

This clonotype appeared many times. V is TRBV5-1 and J is TRBJ1-4, with D unclear. This CDR3 region has 13 residues. The germline CDR1 and CDR2 sequences are SGHRS and YFSETQ. Trimming cost V 4 bases and J 8 bases, with 12 bases left between them. In DNA form, the CDR3 reads TGCGCCAGCAGCCCGCCGGGAATCGAAAAACTGTTTTTT. It yields the protein CASSPPGIEKLFF.

This clonotype occurred many times. This chain joins TRBV5-1 and TRBJ2-3; 7 bases fit TRBD2. The CDR3 covers 15 residues. V shed 0 bases and J 1 base; nucleotides not matched to a gene: 2. Germline V gives CDR1 SGHRS, CDR2 YFSETQ. Here the CDR3 reads CASSLEGRGTDTQYF. CDR3 nucleotide sequence: TGCGCCAGCAGCTTGGAAGGGAGGGGCACAGATACGCAGTATTTT.

This clonotype was found many times. The chain combines TRBV28 with TRBJ2-1, with 11 bases aligning to TRBD2. The ends lost 7 bases at V and 7 bases at J; junction bases unmatched: 3. The germline CDR1 and CDR2 sequences are MDHEN and SYDVKM. This CDR3 region has 13 residues. The CDR3 reads CASKRLAGNEQFF. The CDR3, as DNA: TGTGCCAGCAAGAGACTAGCGGGAAATGAGCAGTTCTTC.

This clonotype has ten or more counts. The rearrangement links TRBV29-1 to TRBJ1-1, with TRBD1 matching 7 bases. CDR1 is SQVTM and CDR2 is ANQGSEA in the germline V gene. J was trimmed by 6 bases and V by 7 bases; bases with no gene match: 11. The CDR3 has 13 residues. The CDR3, as DNA: TGCAGCGCCGAGGGTCAGGGGGGGCCTGAAGCTTTCTTT. Encoded protein: CSAEGQGGPEAFF.

Ten or more counts support this clonotype. This sequence joins TRBV10-3 and TRBJ2-1; tentatively, D is TRBD2 (5 bases). Germline lookup yields CDR1 ENHRY and CDR2 SYGVKD. V dropped 5 bases and J dropped 7 bases, with 15 bases sitting between them. The CDR3 totals 14 residues. The CDR3: CAISLGLDGNEQFF. The CDR3 coding sequence is TGTGCCATCAGTCTTGGACTGGACGGGAATGAGCAGTTCTTC.

This clonotype has a count of ten or more. The rearrangement links TRBV7-2 to TRBJ2-1, with TRBD2 as a possible D gene (6 bases). This CDR3 comprises 16 residues. V lost 8 bases and J lost 0, with 17 bases in between. CDR1 and CDR2 (germline): SGHTA, FQGNSA. The CDR3 spells CASPPPEAGSYNEQFF. CDR3 coding DNA: TGTGCCAGCCCTCCACCTGAAGCGGGCTCCTACAATGAGCAGTTCTTC.

Of note for this clonotype: A read error may produce the germline difference seen at one junction end. The CDR3 nucleotides are TGCAGCGTCGAAGGGACAGGGAGAGACTACGAGCAGTACTTC. It codes for CSVEGTGRDYEQYF. This chain links TRBV29-1 with TRBJ2-7, with 9 bases lining up with TRBD1. The V gene's germline CDR1 is SQVTM and CDR2 ANQGSEA. The CDR3 totals 14 residues.

This clonotype was picked up a small number of times. The chain carries TRBV5-5 and TRBJ1-2; a possible D gene is TRBD1 (5 bases). V was clipped by 0 bases and J by 3 bases, with 9 bases between them. CDR3 length: 14 amino acids. Germline V gene lookup returns CDR1 SGHKS and CDR2 YYEKEE (reference sequence). CDR3 bases: TGTGCCAGCAGCTTGGGACAGAAGGACTATGGCTACACCTTC. It yields the protein CASSLGQKDYGYTF.

This clonotype has a count of ten or more. J is TRBJ2-7 and V is TRBV29-1, with D perhaps assigned TRBD1 or TRBD2 (5 bases each). The length of the CDR3 is 12 residues. Germline CDR1 SQVTM, CDR2 ANQGSEA. Trimming took off 6 bases at V and 4 bases at J, with 13 bases between the two ends. CDR3 coding DNA: TGCAGCGTCGAGGGACGTGGATACGAGCAGTACTTC. This codes for CSVEGRGYEQYF.

This clonotype was counted a few times. V usage is TRBV4-1 and J usage is TRBJ1-5; TRBD1 matches at 9 bases. The V gene's germline CDR1 is MGHRA and CDR2 YSYEKL. The V segment lost 4 bases and the J segment 6 bases; nucleotides outside the gene matches: 7. This CDR3 contains 15 residues. The CDR3 sequence is CASSRVQGAGQPQHF. In DNA, the CDR3 is TGCGCCAGCAGCCGGGTACAGGGGGCTGGTCAGCCCCAGCATTTT.

This clonotype was recorded a few times. The chain combines TRBV10-2 with TRBJ2-7, with D perhaps matching TRBD2 (6 bases). V was pared by 9 bases and J by 2 bases, with 20 bases between. The CDR3 has 15 amino acids. Germline V CDR1 and CDR2: WSHSY, SAAADI. This chain's CDR3 is CASTGGTLVAYEQYF. Here the CDR3 DNA reads TGCGCCAGTACTGGGGGGACTTTAGTTGCCTACGAGCAGTACTTC.

This chain connects TRBV5-4 to TRBJ1-4; TRBD1 might be the D (5 bases). V was cut by 4 bases and J by 4 bases, with 20 bases left in between. CDR1 and CDR2 (germline): SGHNT, YYREEE (reference sequence). This CDR3 spans 17 amino acids. The chain's CDR3 is CASSPYDRGANNEKLFF. CDR3 in DNA: TGTGCCAGCAGCCCCTACGACAGAGGGGCGAATAATGAAAAACTGTTTTTT.

This clonotype was observed a few times. The J gene is TRBJ1-2, the V gene TRBV18; a weak D match, TRBD1 (6 bases). Germline V gene data show CDR1 as KGHSH and CDR2 as LQKENI. This CDR3 spans 16 amino acids. V gave up 2 bases and J gave up 5 bases, with 18 bases separating them. The CDR3 sequence is CASSPKSAGVMYGYTF. CDR3 nucleotides: TGTGCCAGCTCACCAAAATCGGCAGGGGTTATGTATGGCTACACCTTC.

The V gene is TRBV2, the J gene TRBJ2-1; D unresolved. V lost 3 bases to trimming and J lost 8 bases, with 8 bases between them. CDR3 length equals 12 residues. The germline V gene has CDR1 SNHLY and CDR2 FYNNEI. CDR3 sequence (DNA): TGTGCCAGCAGTGATCGCCCCGATGAGCAGTTCTTC. Translation: CASSDRPDEQFF.

This clonotype was recorded at least ten times. This rearrangement joins TRBV27 to TRBJ2-7; D call uncertain. The germline CDR1 and CDR2 sequences are MNHEY and SMNVEV (reference sequence). Trimming stripped 3 bases from V and 4 bases from J, with 10 bases between. This CDR3 spans 13 amino acids. The CDR3 region has the DNA TGTGCCAGCAGTTTCGGACGGGTGTACGAGCAGTACTTC. Protein product: CASSFGRVYEQYF.

The CDR3 spells CASSLAQGVTQYF. CDR3 bases: TGTGCCAGCAGCTTAGCCCAGGGAGTGACCCAGTACTTC. The V and J genes are TRBV13 and TRBJ2-5, with D perhaps matching TRBD1 or TRBD2 (5 bases each). Trimming removed 1 base from V and 7 bases from J, with 10 bases in between. The germline V gene has CDR1 PRHDT and CDR2 FYEKMQ (reference sequence). There are 13 residues in the CDR3.

The chain combines TRBV25-1 with TRBJ1-6, with 10 bases lining up with TRBD1. The germline gives CDR1 MGHDK, CDR2 SYGVNS. This CDR3 has 16 amino acids. The V segment lost 2 bases and the J segment 8 bases; nucleotides outside the gene matches: 6. CDR3 DNA sequence: TGTGCCAGCAGTGAAACCCGGACAGGGGGATATTCACCCCTCCACTTT. Translation: CASSETRTGGYSPLHF. Full variable domain (outside the CDR3, taken from reference TRBV25-1 and TRBJ1-6): EADIYQTPRYLVIGTGKKITLECSQTMGHDKMYWYQQDPGMELHLIHYSYGVNSTEKGDLSSESTVSRIRTEHFPLTLESARPSHTSQYLCASSETRTGGYSPLHFGNGTRLTVT.

In this sample, this clonotype turned up a few times. The rearrangement joins TRBV30 to TRBJ2-1; D is possibly TRBD2 (5 bases). With 0 bases removed from V and 4 bases from J, the gap between germline ends came to 16 bases. CDR3 length equals 16 residues. From germline, CDR1 is GTSNPN and CDR2 SVGIG (reference sequence). CDR3 coding DNA: TGTGCCTGGAGTGTAACCAGCCGCGGGTTGTACAATGAGCAGTTCTTC. Its protein product is CAWSVTSRGLYNEQFF.